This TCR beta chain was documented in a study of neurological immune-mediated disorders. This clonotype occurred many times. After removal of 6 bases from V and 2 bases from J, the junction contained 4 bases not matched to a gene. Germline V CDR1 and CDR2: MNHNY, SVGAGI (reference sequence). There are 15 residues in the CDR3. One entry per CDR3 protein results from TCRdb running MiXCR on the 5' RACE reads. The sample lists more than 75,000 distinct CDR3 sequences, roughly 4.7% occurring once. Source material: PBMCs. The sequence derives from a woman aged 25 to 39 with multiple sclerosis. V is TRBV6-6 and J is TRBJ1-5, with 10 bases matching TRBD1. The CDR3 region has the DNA TGTGCCAGCAGCCCCGGGACAGGGGGCAATCAGCCCCAGCATTTT. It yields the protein CASSPGTGGNQPQHF.